In its sample, the clone carrying this T cell receptor beta chain was seen a few times. These data originate in a study of T cell changes during pregnancy in multiple sclerosis. Sequencing used immunoSEQ multiplex PCR; TCRdb keeps in-frame clones, though not all of them. In the table there are around 40,000 clones, 75% to 95% of which are singletons. The source material was CD4+ T cells from peripheral blood mononuclear cells, sampled in the second trimester of pregnancy. The TCR was taken from a female donor in good health, enrolled as a control in a pregnancy study.

The CDR3 DNA follows: TGTGCCAGCAGTGTCTTCAACTATGGCTACACCTTC. Translation: CASSVFNYGYTF. The chain carries TRBV6-1 and TRBJ1-2, with D hard to call. The V end lost 4 bases, the J end lost 2 bases, and 5 bases lay between the germline ends. CDR3 size: 12 residues. Germline-derived CDR1 and CDR2 are MNHNS and SASEGT.